This TCR beta chain was identified in a study of response to subunit inactivated influenza vaccine. V was clipped by 6 bases and J by 3 bases, with 15 bases between them. The CDR3 runs to 14 residues. Germline V gene lookup returns CDR1 DFQATT and CDR2 SNEGSKA (reference sequence). In its sample, this clonotype was seen a few times. Via MiXCR, TCRdb re-called the RT-PCR reads, giving one row per CDR3 protein. This sample yields hundreds of thousands of distinct CDR3 sequences, of which about 20% are seen a single time; around a tenth belongs to the top ten. V and J are TRBV20-1 and TRBJ1-3; maybe TRBD1 (6 bases). The TCR was taken from a man aged 45-69 years who received an inactivated influenza vaccine. The material was PBMCs from blood, obtained approximately 20 months after vaccination. The CDR3 DNA reads as TGCAGTGCCAGCGGGGGCGCGCTTGGAAACACCATATATTTT. Translation: CSASGGALGNTIYF.